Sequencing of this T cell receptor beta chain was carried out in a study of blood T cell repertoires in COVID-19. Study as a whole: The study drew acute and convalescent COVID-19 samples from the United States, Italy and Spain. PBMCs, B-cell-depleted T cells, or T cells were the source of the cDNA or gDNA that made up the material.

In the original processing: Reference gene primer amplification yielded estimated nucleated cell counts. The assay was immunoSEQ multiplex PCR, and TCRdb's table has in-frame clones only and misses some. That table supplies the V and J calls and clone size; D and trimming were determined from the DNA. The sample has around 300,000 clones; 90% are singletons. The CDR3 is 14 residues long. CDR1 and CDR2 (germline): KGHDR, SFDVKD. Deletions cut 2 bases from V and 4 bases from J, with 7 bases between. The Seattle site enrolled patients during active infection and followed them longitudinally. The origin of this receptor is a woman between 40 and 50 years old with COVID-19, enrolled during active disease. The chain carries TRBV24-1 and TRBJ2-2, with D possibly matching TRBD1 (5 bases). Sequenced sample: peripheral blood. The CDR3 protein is CATSDYTGTGELFF. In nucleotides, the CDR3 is TGTGCCACCAGTGATTATACAGGCACCGGGGAGCTGTTTTTT.